One and the same sample provided the 12 T cell receptor beta chains below, sequenced in a study of shared clonotypes between healthy human individuals. Some clones are missing from TCRdb's copy, which holds only in-frame ones; the method was immunoSEQ multiplex PCR. The repertoire holds around 690,000 clones, with about 90% as singletons. Specimen: memory CD8+ T cells from PBMCs. Noted subset: CD45RO+ cells pooled with CCR7-negative TemRA cells. Receptors originate from a man aged 18-30 years in good health. Some clones in this sample may be carry-over from other donors' samples.

The genes are TRBV11-2 and TRBJ2-2; possibly TRBD1 or TRBD2 for D (5 bases each). CDR1 and CDR2 from the germline V gene are SGHAT and FQNNGV. This CDR3 is 14 amino acids long. V was shortened by 6 bases and J by 3 bases, with 11 bases between the two germline ends. CDR3 residues: CASSIGGDTGELFF. In nucleotides, the CDR3 is TGTGCCAGCAGTATTGGGGGTGACACCGGGGAGCTGTTTTTT.

V is TRBV6-5 and J is TRBJ2-3; D call uncertain. Between the trimmed V and J ends, which lost 6 bases and 1 base, there was a span of 11 bases. This CDR3 spans 14 amino acids. Germline V CDR1 and CDR2: MNHEY, SVGAGI. CDR3 nucleotide sequence: TGTGCCAGCAGGGACGGGTGGGGCACAGATACGCAGTATTTT. Protein: CASRDGWGTDTQYF.

The V call is TRBV11-3, the J call TRBJ1-1; D uncertain. This CDR3 has 13 residues. The germline V gene encodes CDR1 SGHNT and CDR2 YENEEA. The germline V and J ends were trimmed by 1 base and 4 bases, with 7 bases remaining between them. This CDR3 is CASSLGPTTEAFF. CDR3 DNA sequence: TGTGCCAGCAGCTTAGGACCGACCACTGAAGCTTTCTTT.

The DNA for the CDR3 is TGTGCCGCCGCTCCAGGGGCAACCTACGAGCAGTACTTC. As protein: CAAAPGATYEQYF. The chain employs TRBV27 and TRBJ2-7; TRBD1 is a possible D gene (6 bases). The CDR3 is made up of 13 amino acids. Germline V CDR1 and CDR2: MNHEY, SMNVEV (reference sequence). V lost 11 bases, J lost 2 bases, and 16 bases lay in between.

The sample holds many counts of this clone. Other DNA sequences in this sample translate to the same CDR3. The chain couples TRBV9 to TRBJ2-7, with a weak D call TRBD1 (6 bases). This CDR3 is built from 14 residues. Germline-derived CDR1 and CDR2 are SGDLS and YYNGEE. The V end was cut by 2 bases, the J end by 1 base, with 10 bases between. The CDR3 bases are TGTGCCAGCAGCGTTTACGGGACATCCTACGAGCAGTACTTC. Encoded protein: CASSVYGTSYEQYF.

This chain links TRBV5-1 with TRBJ2-5; the D gene is possibly TRBD2 (6 bases). Trimming took off 4 bases at V and 0 bases at J, with 22 bases between the two ends. The CDR3 is 18 amino acids. Looked up from germline, CDR1 is SGHRS and CDR2 is YFSETQ. The CDR3 spells CASSPRGTAELYQETQYF. DNA of the CDR3: TGCGCCAGCAGCCCCCGGGGGACGGCTGAGCTGTACCAAGAGACCCAGTACTTC.

Of note for this clone: The junction departs from germline at one end; a sequencing error may be responsible. The CDR3 nucleotides are TGTGCCAGCAATTTATCCGCCGAAGGGACTAGCGAGGACGAGCAGTACTTC. Its translation is CASNLSAEGTSEDEQYF. V and J are TRBV28 and TRBJ2-7, with 10 bases fitting TRBD2. CDR1 and CDR2 from the germline V gene are MDHEN and SYDVKM. CDR3 size: 17 residues.

This rearrangement joins TRBV9 to TRBJ1-4, with D perhaps TRBD1 (5 bases). CDR1 and CDR2 (germline): SGDLS, YYNGEE. The CDR3 is 17 residues long. Trimming stripped 0 bases from V and 5 bases from J, with 17 bases between. The CDR3 DNA follows: TGTGCCAGCAGCGTAGCTGGGACCCCGCCCGGCAATGAAAAACTGTTTTTT. Encoded protein: CASSVAGTPPGNEKLFF.

In nucleotides, the CDR3 is TGTGCCAGCAGCTTAGGCAGGGGGCGCCGGAATGAGCAGTTCTTC. Translated, it gives CASSLGRGRRNEQFF. The V gene is TRBV13, the J gene TRBJ2-1; 8 bases are shared with TRBD1. V was pared by 0 bases and J by 7 bases, with 5 bases of the junction left unmatched. In germline, CDR1 is PRHDT, CDR2 FYEKMQ (reference sequence). CDR3 size: 15 residues.

As for this clone: The likely explanation is a read error, given a far larger clone one base away. The sample has other DNA sequences that encode this CDR3 too. The chain links TRBV5-1 to TRBJ2-2; 8 nucleotides line up with TRBD2. This CDR3 is 16 amino acids long. The V gene's germline CDR1 is SGHRS and CDR2 YFSETQ. The CDR3 loop reads CASSLEWLAGTGELFF. DNA of the CDR3: TGCGCCAGCAGCTTGGAGTGGCTAGCGGGCACCGGGGAGCTATTTTTT.

Comments on this clone: In the same sample, other DNA sequences code for this CDR3. J is TRBJ2-7 and V is TRBV9, with D possibly being TRBD1 or TRBD2 (5 bases each). Germline V gene lookup returns CDR1 SGDLS and CDR2 YYNGEE. V dropped 0 bases and J dropped 3 bases, with 10 bases sitting between them. The CDR3 extends over 14 amino acids. CDR3 protein: CASSVVPGSYEQYF. The CDR3 nucleotides are TGTGCCAGCAGCGTAGTCCCAGGGAGCTACGAGCAGTACTTC.

This chain connects TRBV2 to TRBJ2-1, with TRBD2 matching 9 bases. CDR3 size: 14 residues. The germline V gene encodes CDR1 SNHLY and CDR2 FYNNEI. The V gene end was trimmed by 10 bases and the J gene end by 2 bases; junction bases not matched to a gene: 6. The CDR3 region has the DNA TGTGCCATACTACTAGCGGGCACCTACAATGAGCAGTTCTTC. It yields the protein CAILLAGTYNEQFF.